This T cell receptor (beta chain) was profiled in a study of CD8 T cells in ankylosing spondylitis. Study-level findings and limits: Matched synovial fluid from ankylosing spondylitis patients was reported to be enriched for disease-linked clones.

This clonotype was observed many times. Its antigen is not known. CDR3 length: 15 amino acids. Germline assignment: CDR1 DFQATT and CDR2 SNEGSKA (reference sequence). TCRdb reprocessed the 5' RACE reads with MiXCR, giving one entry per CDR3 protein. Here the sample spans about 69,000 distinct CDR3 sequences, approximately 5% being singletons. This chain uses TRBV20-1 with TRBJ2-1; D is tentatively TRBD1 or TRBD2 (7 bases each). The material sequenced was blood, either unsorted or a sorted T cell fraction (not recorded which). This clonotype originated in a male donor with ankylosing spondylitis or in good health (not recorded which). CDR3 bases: TGCAGAGCTTACTCAGGGGGGAGGGAGAGGAATGAGCAGTTCTTC. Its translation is CRAYSGGRERNEQFF.